Each of the 28 T cell receptor beta chains below was sequenced from the same sample in a study of control samples from healthy donors and cancer patients. Assay: immunoSEQ multiplex PCR; the TCRdb copy retains only in-frame clones and omits some. The repertoire holds around 75,000 clones, around 92% seen once, with 5% to 6% in the top ten. The material sequenced was blood. These receptors all come from an older woman in good health.

CDR3 protein: CASSFGTGQNEKLFF. Here the CDR3 DNA reads TGTGCCAGCAGCTTCGGGACAGGGCAAAATGAAAAACTGTTTTTT. This chain joins TRBV7-6 and TRBJ1-4; 9 positions agree with TRBD1. The CDR3 is made up of 15 amino acids. Per germline, CDR1 SGHVS and CDR2 FNYEAQ. Trimming removed 3 bases from V and 5 bases from J; junction bases left unmatched: 4.

The sample holds one count of this clone. The chain is built from TRBV24-1 and TRBJ2-1; 7 nucleotides line up with TRBD2. The CDR3 totals 18 residues. The germline V gene encodes CDR1 KGHDR and CDR2 SFDVKD. Unmatched junction bases numbered 19, after V lost 4 bases and J lost 8 bases. The CDR3 is CATSDPQPTSVGLDEQFF. In DNA, the CDR3 is TGTGCCACCAGTGACCCGCAACCAACTAGCGTGGGGTTGGATGAGCAGTTCTTC.

This clone was counted a single time. The chain employs TRBV10-3 and TRBJ1-2; D uncertain. This CDR3 region has 13 residues. Deletions cut 3 bases from V and 4 bases from J, with 9 bases between. Germline loops: CDR1 ENHRY, CDR2 SYGVKD. The CDR3 loop reads CAISDDLAYGYTF. CDR3 in DNA: TGTGCCATCAGTGATGATCTGGCCTATGGCTACACCTTC.

This clone was observed a few times. This sequence joins TRBV5-1 and TRBJ2-1; 13 nucleotides match TRBD2. The germline CDR1 and CDR2 sequences are SGHRS and YFSETQ. V was pared by 5 bases and J by 7 bases, with 9 bases of the junction left unmatched. This CDR3 comprises 16 residues. The CDR3 nucleotides read TGCGCCAGCAGTTCGGGACTAGCGGGATTATTGAATGAGCAGTTCTTC. This codes for CASSSGLAGLLNEQFF.

Only one count was recorded for this clone. This rearrangement joins TRBV3-1 (or the pseudogene TRBV3-2) to TRBJ2-7, with a tentative D call TRBD1 (5 bases). From germline, CDR1 is LGHDT and CDR2 YNNKEL (reference sequence). Trimming pared 4 bases from V and 2 bases from J, leaving 18 bases between. There are 16 residues in the CDR3. The CDR3, as DNA: TGTGCCAGCAGCCCCCGATTGCAGGGATTCCCCTACGAGCAGTACTTC. As protein: CASSPRLQGFPYEQYF.

The rearrangement uses TRBV7-9 and TRBJ2-1, with TRBD2 matching 9 bases. V was clipped by 5 bases and J by 3 bases; unmatched bases: 8. The CDR3 contains 16 residues. CDR1 is SEHNR, CDR2 FQNEAQ, per germline (reference sequence). CDR3 DNA sequence: TGTGCCAGCAGCCCATTGACTAGCGGAGACTACAATGAGCAGTTCTTC. Its protein product is CASSPLTSGDYNEQFF.

This clone showed up just once. The chain uses TRBV27 and TRBJ2-2; 7 bases map to TRBD2. The CDR3 has 15 residues. Germline V gene data show CDR1 as MNHEY and CDR2 as SMNVEV (reference sequence). V lost 8 bases to trimming and J lost 4 bases; unmatched junction nucleotides: 10. CDR3: CASSPREIGTGELFF. Written as DNA, the CDR3 is TGTGCCAGCTCCCCGCGGGAGATCGGCACCGGGGAGCTGTTTTTT.

The V gene is TRBV18, the J gene TRBJ2-7; 12 nucleotides align to TRBD1. Germline trimming cut 3 bases from V and 3 bases from J; bases unmatched to any gene: 3. Germline V gives CDR1 KGHSH, CDR2 LQKENI. The CDR3 sequence is 15 residues long. CDR3 protein: CASSPGQGAFYEQYF. The CDR3 bases are TGTGCCAGCTCACCGGGACAGGGGGCATTCTACGAGCAGTACTTC.

This clone has only one observation. The rearrangement joins TRBV6-2 or TRBV6-3 to TRBJ1-1; 8 bases map to TRBD1. Germline V gives CDR1 MNHEY, CDR2 SVGEGT. There are 14 residues in the CDR3. V shed 2 bases, J shed 5 bases, and the junction held 4 bases outside the gene matches. This chain's CDR3 is CASSYANRGTEAFF. The CDR3 nucleotides read TGTGCCAGCAGTTACGCGAACAGGGGGACTGAAGCTTTCTTT.

V and J are TRBV2 and TRBJ1-5, with D unclear. Trimming cost V 6 bases and J 5 bases, with 11 bases left between them. This CDR3 region has 13 residues. The germline V gene encodes CDR1 SNHLY and CDR2 FYNNEI. The CDR3 here is CASRLSRDQPQHF. CDR3 DNA: TGTGCCAGCAGGCTATCACGAGATCAGCCCCAGCATTTT.

The chain employs TRBV24-1 and TRBJ2-3; 7 bases are a match to TRBD2. Germline V gene sequence: CDR1 KGHDR, CDR2 SFDVKD. The V and J ends lost 5 bases and 0 bases, in that order; junction bases with no gene match: 4. This CDR3 contains 15 residues. The CDR3 protein is CATSGASGSTDTQYF. The CDR3 region has the DNA TGTGCCACCAGTGGGGCTAGCGGTAGCACAGATACGCAGTATTTT.

This clone was recorded once. The chain links TRBV5-1 to TRBJ2-1; D possibly matches TRBD1 or TRBD2 (6 bases each). Germline lookup yields CDR1 SGHRS and CDR2 YFSETQ. V was clipped by 3 bases and J by 7 bases, with 14 bases between them. This CDR3 contains 14 residues. Here the CDR3 reads CASSWFGGHNEQFF. In DNA, the CDR3 is TGCGCCAGCAGCTGGTTTGGGGGGCATAATGAGCAGTTCTTC.

V is TRBV7-2 and J is TRBJ2-2, with unresolved D. Trimming shortened V by 0 bases and J by 11 bases, and 13 bases separated the two germline ends. The CDR3 runs to 14 residues. Germline CDR1 reads SGHTA; CDR2 reads FQGNSA. DNA of the CDR3: TGTGCCAGCAGCTTAGCGCTTGAGGCCCCCGAGCTGTTTTTT. Translation: CASSLALEAPELFF.

This rearrangement joins TRBV4-1 to TRBJ1-1; D perhaps matches TRBD1 (6 bases). Germline-derived CDR1 and CDR2 are MGHRA and YSYEKL. Trimming took 1 base from V and 5 from J, leaving 14 bases between them. The CDR3 spans 15 residues. In DNA form, the CDR3 reads TGCGCCAGCAGCCAAGCTGGGGGGACAACGACTGAAGCTTTCTTT. Translation gives CASSQAGGTTTEAFF.

This clone was seen a single time. The chain joins TRBV28 to TRBJ2-7; D possibly corresponds to TRBD2 (5 bases). Trimming removed 10 bases at V and 2 bases at J, with 18 bases between. In germline, CDR1 is MDHEN, CDR2 SYDVKM. The CDR3 has 14 residues. The CDR3 reads CATADGVRAYEQYF. CDR3 nucleotides: TGTGCCACCGCAGACGGGGTGCGCGCCTACGAGCAGTACTTC.

J is TRBJ2-1 and V is TRBV20-1; D may be TRBD2 (5 bases). The CDR3 spans 15 residues. Trimming took off 3 bases at V and 0 bases at J, with 12 bases between the two ends. Germline CDR1 is DFQATT and CDR2 is SNEGSKA (reference sequence). This CDR3 is CSASRPGLSYNEQFF. The CDR3 DNA sequence: TGCAGTGCTAGTAGACCCGGACTCTCCTACAATGAGCAGTTCTTC.

The chain is built from TRBV3-1 (or the pseudogene TRBV3-2) and TRBJ2-1, with D perhaps TRBD1 or TRBD2 (6 bases each). Germline V gene sequence: CDR1 LGHDT, CDR2 YNNKEL (reference sequence). The CDR3 is made up of 15 amino acids. V was pared by 0 bases and J by 8 bases, with 14 bases between. CDR3 nucleotide sequence: TGTGCCAGCAGCCAAGATCCTGGAGGGGGTTATGAGCAGTTCTTC. Translation: CASSQDPGGGYEQFF.

For the CDR3, the DNA is TGTGCCAGCAGCTCCCTCGGCATTGCCGATCAGCCCCAGCATTTT. This gives the protein CASSSLGIADQPQHF. The chain links TRBV7-2 to TRBJ1-5; no firm D call. Germline loops: CDR1 SGHTA, CDR2 FQGNSA. V lost 4 bases and J lost 5, with 15 bases in between. The CDR3 loop spans 15 amino acids.

As DNA, the CDR3 is TGTGCCAGCAGTTACTCGGGCGGCTATGGCTACACCTTC. Protein product: CASSYSGGYGYTF. This rearrangement joins TRBV6-2 or TRBV6-3 to TRBJ1-2; D ambiguous. V dropped 0 bases and J dropped 4 bases, with 6 bases sitting between them. CDR1 and CDR2 (germline): MNHEY, SVGEGT. The CDR3 consists of 13 residues.

This chain links TRBV5-1 with TRBJ2-3; 7 positions agree with TRBD2. The CDR3 consists of 14 residues. The V segment lost 1 base and the J segment 4 bases; nucleotides outside the gene matches: 3. The V gene's germline CDR1 is SGHRS and CDR2 YFSETQ. The CDR3 DNA is TGCGCCAGCAGCTTGAGTCGGGAGGCAGATACGCAGTATTTT. Protein product: CASSLSREADTQYF.

This rearrangement joins TRBV24-1 to TRBJ2-2, with D maybe TRBD2 (5 bases). Germline CDR1 and CDR2: KGHDR and SFDVKD. Trimming stripped 5 bases from V and 1 base from J, with 7 bases between. CDR3 length equals 14 residues. Here the CDR3 reads CATSGTLNTGELFF. DNA for the CDR3: TGTGCCACCAGTGGGACTCTGAACACCGGGGAGCTGTTTTTT.

This clone has only one observation. The chain combines TRBV10-1 with TRBJ2-5; 7 nucleotides align to TRBD1. Per germline, CDR1 WNHNN and CDR2 SYGVQD (reference sequence). CDR3 size: 14 residues. J gave up 6 bases and V 0 bases, and 4 bases lay outside the gene matches. Written as DNA, the CDR3 is TGCGCCAGCAGTGAGTCGACAGGGAAAAAGACCCAGTACTTC. This sequence encodes CASSESTGKKTQYF.

This chain links TRBV30 with TRBJ2-7; a possible D gene is TRBD2 (5 bases). Trimming took off 8 bases at V and 0 bases at J, with 14 bases between the two ends. Germline loops: CDR1 GTSNPN, CDR2 SVGIG (reference sequence). CDR3 length: 13 residues. In DNA form, the CDR3 reads TGTGCCACCTCGCGGAGGAGCTCCTACGAGCAGTACTTC. It is translated as CATSRRSSYEQYF.

The CDR3 region has the DNA TGTGCCACCAGTGCGGGGGGCAACTACGAGCAGTACTTC. Protein product: CATSAGGNYEQYF. This chain uses TRBV24-1 with TRBJ2-7; possibly TRBD2 for D (7 bases). Trimming left V 5 bases short and J 3 bases short, with 10 bases between. There are 13 residues in the CDR3. Germline loops: CDR1 KGHDR, CDR2 SFDVKD.

This chain joins TRBV6-1 and TRBJ1-3; the D is unclear. V was shortened by 2 bases and J by 0 bases, with 11 bases between the two germline ends. The germline V gene encodes CDR1 MNHNS and CDR2 SASEGT. The CDR3 has 16 amino acids. CDR3 loop: CASSERAGFSGNTIYF. The CDR3 region has the DNA TGTGCCAGCAGTGAAAGGGCGGGGTTCTCTGGAAACACCATATATTTT.

This chain connects TRBV30 to TRBJ2-1, with 13 positions matching TRBD2. CDR3 size: 13 residues. V shed 2 bases and J 12 bases; nucleotides not matched to a gene: 4. Germline V gives CDR1 GTSNPN, CDR2 SVGIG (reference sequence). CDR3 loop: CAWSLRLAGGQFF. DNA of the CDR3: TGTGCCTGGAGTCTGAGACTAGCGGGAGGGCAGTTCTTC.

The chain combines TRBV5-5 with TRBJ1-4; D is perhaps TRBD1 (5 bases). Germline V lookup: CDR1 SGHKS, CDR2 YYEKEE (reference sequence). The germline V and J ends were trimmed by 2 bases and 0 bases, with 8 bases remaining between them. This CDR3 region has 15 residues. The CDR3, as DNA: TGTGCCAGCAGCTTAGACAGCTCAACTAATGAAAAACTGTTTTTT. Translating it yields CASSLDSSTNEKLFF.

The chain joins TRBV7-2 to TRBJ1-1, with D possibly matching TRBD1 (6 bases). This CDR3 has 13 amino acids. Germline assignment: CDR1 SGHTA and CDR2 FQGNSA. Between the trimmed V and J ends, which lost 2 bases and 5 bases, there was a span of 9 bases. The CDR3 sequence is CASSLTGWTEAFF. In nucleotides, the CDR3 is TGTGCCAGCAGCTTAACAGGGTGGACTGAAGCTTTCTTT.